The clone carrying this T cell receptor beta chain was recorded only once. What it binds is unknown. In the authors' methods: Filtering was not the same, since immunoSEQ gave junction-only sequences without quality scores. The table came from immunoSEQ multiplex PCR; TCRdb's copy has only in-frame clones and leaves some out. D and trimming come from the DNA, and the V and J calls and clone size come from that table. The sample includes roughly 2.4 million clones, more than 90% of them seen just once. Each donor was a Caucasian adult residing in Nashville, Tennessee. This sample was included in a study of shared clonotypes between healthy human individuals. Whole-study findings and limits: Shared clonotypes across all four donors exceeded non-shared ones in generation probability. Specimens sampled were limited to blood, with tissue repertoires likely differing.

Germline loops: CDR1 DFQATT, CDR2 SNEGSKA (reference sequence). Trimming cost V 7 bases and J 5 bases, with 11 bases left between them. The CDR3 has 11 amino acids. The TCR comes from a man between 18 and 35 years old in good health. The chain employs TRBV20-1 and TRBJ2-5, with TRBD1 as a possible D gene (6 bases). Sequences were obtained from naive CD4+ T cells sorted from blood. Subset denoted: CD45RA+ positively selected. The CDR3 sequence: CSVERGETQYF. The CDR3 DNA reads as TGCAGTGTAGAGAGGGGGGAGACCCAGTACTTC.